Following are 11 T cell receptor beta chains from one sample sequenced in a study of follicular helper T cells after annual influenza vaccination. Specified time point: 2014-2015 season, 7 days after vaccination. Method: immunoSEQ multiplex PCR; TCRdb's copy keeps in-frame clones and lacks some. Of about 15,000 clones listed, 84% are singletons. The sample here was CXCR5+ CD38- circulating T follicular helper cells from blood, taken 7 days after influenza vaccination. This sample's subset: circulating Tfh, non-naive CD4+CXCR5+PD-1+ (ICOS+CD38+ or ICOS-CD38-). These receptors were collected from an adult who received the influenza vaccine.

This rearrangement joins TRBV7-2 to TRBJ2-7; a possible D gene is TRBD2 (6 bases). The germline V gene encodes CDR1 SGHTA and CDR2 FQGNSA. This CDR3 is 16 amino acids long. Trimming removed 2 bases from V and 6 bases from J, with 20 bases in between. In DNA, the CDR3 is TGTGCCAGCAGCTTATCCCCAGGAGGGCCCCTACTCGAGCAGTACTTC. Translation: CASSLSPGGPLLEQYF.

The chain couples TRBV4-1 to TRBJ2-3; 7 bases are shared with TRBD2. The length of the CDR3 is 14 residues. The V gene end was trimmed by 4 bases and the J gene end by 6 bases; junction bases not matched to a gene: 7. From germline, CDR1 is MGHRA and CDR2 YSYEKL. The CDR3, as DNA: TGCGCCAGCAGCCCCACTGGGGGGGTGGATACGCAGTATTTT. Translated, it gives CASSPTGGVDTQYF.

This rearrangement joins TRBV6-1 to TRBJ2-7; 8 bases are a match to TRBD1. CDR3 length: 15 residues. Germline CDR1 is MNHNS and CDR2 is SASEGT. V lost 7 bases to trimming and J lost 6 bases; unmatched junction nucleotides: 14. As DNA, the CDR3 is TGTGCCAGCACCTCCATTGGGACAGGCGAAGGCGAGCAGTACTTC. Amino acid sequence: CASTSIGTGEGEQYF.

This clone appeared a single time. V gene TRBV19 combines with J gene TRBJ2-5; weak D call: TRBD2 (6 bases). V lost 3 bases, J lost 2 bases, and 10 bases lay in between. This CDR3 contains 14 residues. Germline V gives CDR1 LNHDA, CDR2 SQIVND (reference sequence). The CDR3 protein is CASSMRRDQETQYF. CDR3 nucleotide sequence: TGTGCCAGTAGTATGCGGCGGGATCAAGAGACCCAGTACTTC.

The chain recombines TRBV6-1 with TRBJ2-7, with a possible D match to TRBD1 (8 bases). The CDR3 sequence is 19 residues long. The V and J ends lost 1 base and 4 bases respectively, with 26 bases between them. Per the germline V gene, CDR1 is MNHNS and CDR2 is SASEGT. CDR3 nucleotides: TGTGCCAGCAGTGAAGAGAGGACAGGTCTTACAGGGGGGGTTTACGAGCAGTACTTC. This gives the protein CASSEERTGLTGGVYEQYF.

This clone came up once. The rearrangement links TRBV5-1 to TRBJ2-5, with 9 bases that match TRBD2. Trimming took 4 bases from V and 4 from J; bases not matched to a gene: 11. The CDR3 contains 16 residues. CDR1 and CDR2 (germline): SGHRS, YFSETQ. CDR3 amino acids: CASSRRAAGGTETQYF. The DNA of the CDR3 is TGCGCCAGCAGCAGACGTGCAGCGGGGGGAACAGAGACCCAGTACTTC.

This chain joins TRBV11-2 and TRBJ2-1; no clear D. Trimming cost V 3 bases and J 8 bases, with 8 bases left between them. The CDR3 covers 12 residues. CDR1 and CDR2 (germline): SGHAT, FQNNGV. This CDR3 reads CASSFSMDEQFF. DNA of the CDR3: TGTGCCAGCAGCTTTTCTATGGATGAGCAGTTCTTC. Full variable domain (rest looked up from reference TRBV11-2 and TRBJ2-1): EAGVAQSPRYKIIEKRQSVAFWCNPISGHATLYWYQQILGQGPKLLIQFQNNGVVDDSQLPKDRFSAERLKGVDSTLKIQPAKLEDSAVYLCASSFSMDEQFFGPGTRLTVL.

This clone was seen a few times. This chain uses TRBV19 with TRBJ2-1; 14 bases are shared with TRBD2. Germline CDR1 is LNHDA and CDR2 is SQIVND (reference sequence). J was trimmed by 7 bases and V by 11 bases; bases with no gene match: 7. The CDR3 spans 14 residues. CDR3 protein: CASKWTSGRNEQFF. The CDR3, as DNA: TGTGCCTCCAAGTGGACTAGCGGGAGGAATGAGCAGTTCTTC.

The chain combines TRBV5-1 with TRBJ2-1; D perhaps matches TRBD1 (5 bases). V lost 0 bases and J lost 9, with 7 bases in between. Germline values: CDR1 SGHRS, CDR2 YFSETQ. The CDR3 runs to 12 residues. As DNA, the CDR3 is TGCGCCAGCAGCTTGGTACAGGTTGAGCAGTTCTTC. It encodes CASSLVQVEQFF. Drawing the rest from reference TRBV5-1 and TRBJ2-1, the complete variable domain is KAGVTQTPRYLIKTRGQQVTLSCSPISGHRSVSWYQQTPGQGLQFLFEYFSETQRNKGNFPGRFSGRQFSNSRSEMNVSTLELGDSALYLCASSLVQVEQFFGPGTRLTVL.

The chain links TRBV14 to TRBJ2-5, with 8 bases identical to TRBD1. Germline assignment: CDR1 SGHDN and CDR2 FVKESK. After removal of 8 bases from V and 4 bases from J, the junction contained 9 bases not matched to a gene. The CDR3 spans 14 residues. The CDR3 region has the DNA TGTGCCAGCGGAGTGGGCCAGGGGGCAGAGACCCAGTACTTC. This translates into CASGVGQGAETQYF.

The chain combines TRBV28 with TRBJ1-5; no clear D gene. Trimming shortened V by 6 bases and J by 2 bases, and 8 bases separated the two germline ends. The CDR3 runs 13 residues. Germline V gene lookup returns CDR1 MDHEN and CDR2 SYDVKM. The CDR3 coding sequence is TGTGCCAGCAGCCCCCGGGGCAATCAGCCCCAGCATTTT. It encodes CASSPRGNQPQHF. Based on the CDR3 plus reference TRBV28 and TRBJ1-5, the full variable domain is DVKVTQSSRYLVKRTGEKVFLECVQDMDHENMFWYRQDPGLGLRLIYFSYDVKMKEKGDIPEGYSVSREKKERFSLILESASTNQTSMYLCASSPRGNQPQHFGDGTRLSIL.